This T cell receptor beta chain was documented in a study of CD8 T cells in Susac syndrome. Random-hexamer reverse transcription was applied to about 0.45 to 1 ug RNA. The immunoSEQ assay covered 54 Vbeta and 13 Jbeta segments for CDR3. MiXCR, applied by TCRdb to the immunoSEQ multiplex PCR reads, yields one record per CDR3 protein. Of 65,000 to 80,000 distinct CDR3 sequences in the sample, over 75% were seen once. The CDR3 loop spans 13 amino acids. Germline V gives CDR1 SGHAT, CDR2 FQNNGV. V lost 2 bases to trimming and J lost 9 bases, with 11 bases between them. From blood CD8+ and CD4+ T cells, TCR beta sequences were generated.

The chain combines TRBV11-2 with TRBJ2-1; TRBD1 or TRBD2 may be the D gene (6 bases each). Sample: CD8+ T cells from PBMCs. The receptor was derived from a human donor with multiple sclerosis. CDR3 in amino acids: CASSLRGRIEQFF. DNA for the CDR3: TGTGCCAGCAGCTTAAGGGGGAGGATTGAGCAGTTCTTC.